The source of this TCR beta chain is a study of T cell repertoires in cytomegalovirus infection. Study-level background: TCR beta signatures that were public indicated CMV infection and matching HLA type. Regarding the study as a whole: Cumulative frequency of public TCR beta families picked out carriers of CMV plus the relevant HLA.

A few counts support this clonotype. Its antigen remains unidentified. In germline, CDR1 is SGHVS, CDR2 FQNEAQ. This CDR3 has 15 residues. V gave up 5 bases and J gave up 0 bases; unmatched junction bases: 4. Using its own MiXCR run on the reads, TCRdb lists one record per CDR3 protein. The sample carries tens of thousands of distinct CDR3 sequences, about 40% recorded once. The chain is built from TRBV7-8 and TRBJ1-5, with 7 positions matching TRBD1. Specimen: CD8+ T cells from cultured PBMCs, collected from culture after CMV antigen stimulation. This receptor was obtained from a human donor in good health (CMV status not recorded). Some clones in this sample may be carry-over from other donors' samples. CDR3 coding DNA: TGTGCCAGCAGCCTCAGGGGGAATAGCAATCAGCCCCAGCATTTT. Amino acid sequence: CASSLRGNSNQPQHF.